Below, one T cell receptor (beta chain) is given with its context. Antigen unknown. Primers: 60 Vbeta forward and 13 Jbeta reverse. Only in-frame clones appear in the TCRdb table, and some are missing; sequencing was by immunoSEQ multiplex PCR. The data show about 110,000 clones, with about 80% seen just once and less than 3.5% held by the top ten. The data were obtained in a study of cytomegalovirus exposure and HLA in healthy donors. Overall study results and limits: TRBV6-2, TRBV6-3 and some other V segments were unresolvable in 87-base-pair reads.

Germline CDR1 is SGDLS and CDR2 is YYNGEE. Unmatched junction bases numbered 4, after V lost 3 bases and J lost 7 bases. The CDR3 is 14 residues long. The sequencing input was PBMCs. The sequence came from a man aged 45-65 years in good health and CMV-seropositive. This chain joins TRBV9 and TRBJ2-5; 12 nucleotides match TRBD2. The CDR3, as DNA: TGTGCCAGCAGCGGGACTAGCGGGACTCCGACCCAGTACTTC. This encodes CASSGTSGTPTQYF.